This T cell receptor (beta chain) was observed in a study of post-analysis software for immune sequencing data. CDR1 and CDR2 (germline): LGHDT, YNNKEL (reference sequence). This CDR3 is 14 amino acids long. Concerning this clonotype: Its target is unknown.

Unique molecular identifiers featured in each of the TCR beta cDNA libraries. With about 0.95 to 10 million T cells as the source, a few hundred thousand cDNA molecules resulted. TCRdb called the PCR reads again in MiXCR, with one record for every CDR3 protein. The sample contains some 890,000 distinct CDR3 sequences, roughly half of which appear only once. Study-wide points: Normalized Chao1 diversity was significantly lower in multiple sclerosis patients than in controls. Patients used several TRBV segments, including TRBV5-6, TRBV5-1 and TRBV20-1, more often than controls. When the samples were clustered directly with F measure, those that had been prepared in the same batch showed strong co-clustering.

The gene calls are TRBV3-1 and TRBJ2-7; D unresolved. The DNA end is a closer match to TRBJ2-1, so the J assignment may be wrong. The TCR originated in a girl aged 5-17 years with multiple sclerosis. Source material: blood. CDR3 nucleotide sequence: TGTGCCAGCAGCCACCTGGACGGTTTCAATGAGCAGTTCTTC. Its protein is CASSHLDGFNEQFF.